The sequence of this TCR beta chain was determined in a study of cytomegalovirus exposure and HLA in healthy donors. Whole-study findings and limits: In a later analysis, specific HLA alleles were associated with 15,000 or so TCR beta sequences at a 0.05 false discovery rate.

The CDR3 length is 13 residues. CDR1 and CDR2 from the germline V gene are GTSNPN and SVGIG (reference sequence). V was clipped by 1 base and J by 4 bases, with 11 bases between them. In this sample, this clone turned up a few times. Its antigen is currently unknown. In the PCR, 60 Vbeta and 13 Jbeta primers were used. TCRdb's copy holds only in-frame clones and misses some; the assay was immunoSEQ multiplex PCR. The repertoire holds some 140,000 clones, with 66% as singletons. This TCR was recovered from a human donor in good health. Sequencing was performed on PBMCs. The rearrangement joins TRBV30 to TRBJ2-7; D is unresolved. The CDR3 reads CAWSAESEYEQYF. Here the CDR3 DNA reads TGTGCCTGGAGTGCTGAGTCCGAATACGAGCAGTACTTC. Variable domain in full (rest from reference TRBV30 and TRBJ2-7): SQTIHQWPATLVQPVGSPLSLECTVEGTSNPNLYWYRQAAGRGLQLLFYSVGIGQISSEVPQNLSASRPQDRQFILSSKKLLLSDSGFYLCAWSAESEYEQYFGPGTRLTVT.